This T cell receptor (beta chain) was found in a study of CD8+CD57+ T cells in acquired aplastic anemia. Profiling that covered TCR beta VDJ and CDR3 relied on genomic DNA as its template. TCRdb re-called the reads with MiXCR, one entry per CDR3 protein. Of around 200,000 distinct CDR3 sequences listed, around 50% were seen once; the top ten hold approximately 12%. The CDR3 contains 11 residues. The V gene lost 6 bases and the J gene lost 5 bases, with 8 bases spanning the gap. Per germline, CDR1 SGHVS and CDR2 FQNEAQ. Patients picked for sequencing had shown CD8+CD57+ cell expansion detected by flow cytometry.

The rearrangement uses TRBV7-8 and TRBJ2-7, with unresolved D. The clonotype comes from a human donor with aplastic anemia. The sequenced sample was sorted CD4+, CD8+, or CD8+CD57+ T cells (not recorded which) from PBMCs. The CDR3 DNA follows: TGTGCCAGCAGTCGGACCGACGAGCAGTACTTC. It translates to CASSRTDEQYF.